The 20 T cell receptor beta chains below were found in one sample sequenced in a study of blood T cell repertoires in COVID-19. Clones were sequenced by immunoSEQ multiplex PCR, and TCRdb holds only the in-frame ones, with some missing. Counted here are fewer than 400,000 clones, under 90% occurring once; the ten biggest clones make up less than 2%. Sequencing used PBMCs or T cells enriched from blood (not recorded which). The source of these receptors is a woman in her thirties who had recovered from COVID-19.

The CDR3: CASSPGHLLLTATNEKLFF. CDR3 nucleotide sequence: TGTGCCAGCAGCCCGGGACATCTATTACTAACTGCAACTAATGAAAAACTGTTTTTT. The V gene is TRBV7-9, the J gene TRBJ1-4; D is possibly TRBD1 (6 bases). The germline V and J ends were trimmed by 5 bases and 0 bases, with 22 bases remaining between them. The length of the CDR3 is 19 residues. Germline V gene data show CDR1 as SEHNR and CDR2 as FQNEAQ (reference sequence).

The chain has TRBV11-2 and TRBJ2-7, with 7 bases aligning to TRBD1. This CDR3 is built from 14 residues. Germline loops: CDR1 SGHAT, CDR2 FQNNGV. The J segment lost 7 bases and the V segment lost 3 bases, leaving 9 bases of the junction unmatched. The chain's CDR3 is CASSFRGTSWEQYF. The CDR3 nucleotides are TGTGCCAGCAGCTTCAGGGGGACCTCTTGGGAGCAGTACTTC.

The chain recombines TRBV3-1 (or the pseudogene TRBV3-2) with TRBJ2-7; weak D call: TRBD1 (5 bases). The V end lost 4 bases, the J end lost 0 bases, and 13 bases lay between the germline ends. The germline V gene has CDR1 LGHDT and CDR2 YNNKEL (reference sequence). This CDR3 contains 15 residues. CDR3 nucleotide sequence: TGTGCCAGCAGCCTATCTGACAGAGCCTCCTACGAGCAGTACTTC. This encodes CASSLSDRASYEQYF.

The gene calls are TRBV6-5 and TRBJ2-3, with 7 positions matching TRBD2. The ends lost 2 bases at V and 3 bases at J; junction bases unmatched: 5. The CDR3 length is 15 residues. Germline V gene lookup returns CDR1 MNHEY and CDR2 SVGAGI. The CDR3 sequence is CASSYGGSVTDTQYF. The CDR3 DNA sequence: TGTGCCAGCAGTTACGGCGGGAGTGTGACAGATACGCAGTATTTT.

V gene TRBV11-2 combines with J gene TRBJ2-1, with D unclear. CDR3 length equals 13 residues. CDR1 is SGHAT and CDR2 is FQNNGV in the germline V gene. V was trimmed by 1 base and J by 10 bases, leaving 11 bases between them. The CDR3 DNA is TGTGCCAGCAGCTTAGGAATTACCCAGGAGCAGTTCTTC. It translates to CASSLGITQEQFF.

This clone is a singleton in its sample. This chain uses TRBV9 with TRBJ2-3; TRBD1 matches at 12 bases. CDR1 is SGDLS and CDR2 is YYNGEE in the germline V gene. The CDR3 is made up of 16 amino acids. The J segment lost 6 bases and the V segment lost 3 bases, leaving 8 bases of the junction unmatched. CDR3 sequence (DNA): TGTGCCAGCAGCGACCCGAGGGACAGGGGGCCGGATACGCAGTATTTT. Translation: CASSDPRDRGPDTQYF. Filled out from reference TRBV9 and TRBJ2-3, the complete variable domain reads DSGVTQTPKHLITATGQRVTLRCSPRSGDLSVYWYQQSLDQGLQFLIQYYNGEERAKGNILERFSAQQFPDLHSELNLSSLELGDSALYFCASSDPRDRGPDTQYFGPGTRLTVL.

This clone was seen a single time. This chain connects TRBV21-1 to TRBJ2-3; the table names TRBD2, a call not compared with the DNA. TRBV21-1 counts as a pseudogene. This CDR3 is 14 amino acids long. The CDR3 bases are TGTGCCAGCAGCAAAGGTAAAAGCACAGATACGCAGTATTTT. Translation: CASSKGKSTDTQYF.

This chain joins TRBV30 and TRBJ2-5; a possible D gene is TRBD2 (6 bases). The CDR3 runs 14 residues. V dropped 3 bases and J dropped 5 bases, with 16 bases sitting between them. Germline loops: CDR1 GTSNPN, CDR2 SVGIG (reference sequence). The CDR3 loop reads CAWRGGGWSETQYF. CDR3 nucleotides: TGTGCCTGGAGGGGAGGAGGGTGGAGCGAGACCCAGTACTTC.

This clone was picked up one time. The V call is TRBV30, the J call TRBJ1-6; D remains unclear. V shed 5 bases and J shed 7 bases, with 18 bases lying between them. Germline V gene sequence: CDR1 GTSNPN, CDR2 SVGIG (reference sequence). The CDR3 is made up of 15 amino acids. The CDR3 coding sequence is TGTGCCTGGTGCGGAGGAGGCCCGCCGAATTCACCCCTCCACTTT. This gives the protein CAWCGGGPPNSPLHF.

The chain couples TRBV7-9 to TRBJ1-1, with a weak D call TRBD1 (5 bases). V lost 2 bases and J lost 3, with 10 bases in between. In germline, CDR1 is SEHNR, CDR2 FQNEAQ (reference sequence). The CDR3 is made up of 14 amino acids. CDR3 coding DNA: TGTGCCAGCAGCTTACGGCAGGGCGACACTGAAGCTTTCTTT. It is translated as CASSLRQGDTEAFF.

The gene calls are TRBV7-3 and TRBJ2-5; 11 positions match TRBD2. CDR1 SGHTA and CDR2 FQGTGA come from the germline V gene. CDR3 length: 15 amino acids. V lost 0 bases, J lost 4 bases, and 1 base stayed unmatched. The CDR3 here is CASSLTGLAGETQYF. The DNA of the CDR3 is TGTGCCAGCAGCTTAACTGGACTAGCGGGAGAGACCCAGTACTTC.

This rearrangement joins TRBV3-1 (or the pseudogene TRBV3-2) to TRBJ2-1, with TRBD1 as a possible D gene (6 bases). The germline V and J ends were trimmed by 6 bases and 0 bases, with 12 bases remaining between them. The germline CDR1 and CDR2 sequences are LGHDT and YNNKEL (reference sequence). The CDR3 runs 15 residues. The CDR3 sequence is CASRRQANSYNEQFF. The CDR3 coding sequence is TGTGCCAGCAGGCGACAGGCCAACTCCTACAATGAGCAGTTCTTC.

This rearrangement joins TRBV5-1 to TRBJ2-1, with TRBD2 identical over 13 bases. Germline CDR1 SGHRS, CDR2 YFSETQ. V gave up 4 bases and J gave up 8 bases; unmatched junction bases: 9. The CDR3 has 16 residues. This CDR3 is CASSPGLAGREHEQFF. CDR3 DNA sequence: TGCGCCAGCAGCCCGGGACTAGCGGGAAGGGAACATGAGCAGTTCTTC.

J is TRBJ2-7 and V is TRBV27, with a weak D call TRBD2 (6 bases). The germline V gene encodes CDR1 MNHEY and CDR2 SMNVEV (reference sequence). V was cut by 1 base and J by 0 bases, with 7 bases left in between. The CDR3 extends over 14 amino acids. The CDR3 DNA reads TGTGCCAGCAGTTTATTAGCGGCCTCCTACGAGCAGTACTTC. Encoded protein: CASSLLAASYEQYF.

The chain carries TRBV12-3 or TRBV12-4 and TRBJ1-1; 7 bases are shared with TRBD1. V lost 5 bases and J lost 6; bases outside the gene matches: 6. This CDR3 is built from 13 residues. The CDR3 coding sequence is TGTGCCAGCAGTCTGGGGACAGACCCTGAAGCTTTCTTT. It is translated as CASSLGTDPEAFF.

The rearrangement links TRBV2 to TRBJ2-5, with D possibly TRBD2 on 6 matching bases. Germline V gene data show CDR1 as SNHLY and CDR2 as FYNNEI. Trimming took off 5 bases at V and 4 bases at J, with 17 bases between the two ends. This CDR3 region has 15 residues. As DNA, the CDR3 is TGTGCCAGCAGTCCGGGACCCGGGAGAGGAGAGACCCAGTACTTC. Translation gives CASSPGPGRGETQYF. Together with reference TRBV2 and TRBJ2-5, the CDR3 gives the full variable domain: EPEVTQTPSHQVTQMGQEVILRCVPISNHLYFYWYRQILGQKVEFLVSFYNNEISEKSEIFDDQFSVERPDGSNFTLKIRSTKLEDSAMYFCASSPGPGRGETQYFGPGTRLLVL.

This rearrangement joins TRBV5-4 to TRBJ2-7; TRBD1 agrees at 12 bases. The J segment lost 4 bases and the V segment lost 4 bases, leaving 15 bases of the junction unmatched. CDR3 length: 18 residues. Per the germline V gene, CDR1 is SGHNT and CDR2 is YYREEE (reference sequence). Written as DNA, the CDR3 is TGTGCCAGCAGCGCCGGGACAGGGGGCTGGGGAGCGATATACGAGCAGTACTTC. Amino acid sequence: CASSAGTGGWGAIYEQYF.

The V and J genes are TRBV27 and TRBJ2-5, with a weak D call TRBD2 (5 bases). Germline V lookup: CDR1 MNHEY, CDR2 SMNVEV (reference sequence). The V end lost 6 bases, the J end lost 0 bases, and 8 bases lay between the germline ends. This CDR3 region has 13 residues. In nucleotides, the CDR3 is TGTGCCAGCAGCTGGACTCACCAAGAGACCCAGTACTTC. Residues: CASSWTHQETQYF.

The V gene is TRBV13, the J gene TRBJ1-1; 9 bases line up with TRBD1. The V and J ends lost 5 bases and 11 bases, in that order; junction bases with no gene match: 18. The CDR3 totals 16 residues. Looked up from germline, CDR1 is PRHDT and CDR2 is FYEKMQ (reference sequence). CDR3 amino acids: CASSRNRDRAYEGAFF. The CDR3 DNA follows: TGTGCCAGCAGCCGAAATCGGGACAGGGCTTACGAAGGGGCTTTCTTT. Variable domain in full (rest from reference TRBV13 and TRBJ1-1): AAGVIQSPRHLIKEKRETATLKCYPIPRHDTVYWYQQGPGQDPQFLISFYEKMQSDKGSIPDRFSAQQFSDYHSELNMSSLELGDSALYFCASSRNRDRAYEGAFFGQGTRLTVV.

This chain joins TRBV28 and TRBJ2-7, with 11 bases identical to TRBD2. This CDR3 is built from 13 residues. The V gene's germline CDR1 is MDHEN and CDR2 SYDVKM. Trimming cost V 9 bases and J 3 bases; bases outside gene matches: 4. This chain's CDR3 is CASQTSGIYEQYF. The CDR3 nucleotides are TGTGCCAGTCAGACTAGCGGGATCTACGAGCAGTACTTC.